These 27 T cell receptor beta chains were sequenced from one sample in a study of T-cell reconstitution after alpha-beta-depleted transplantation in children. Preparation of the TCRbeta library used unique molecular identifiers. One entry per CDR3 protein, called by TCRdb with MiXCR from the PCR reads. In the table there are about 830,000 distinct CDR3 sequences, 16% of which are singletons. The specimen was PBMCs, mostly from graft donor cells, collected 360 days after TCRalphabeta/CD19-depleted stem cell transplant. These receptors came from a male patient between 10 and 17 years old who had a stem cell transplant for acute lymphoblastic leukemia, so the T cells may come from the graft donor.

This clonotype has just a few counts. CDR3 nucleotides: TGTGCCAGCAGGGAGGGACAGGGAGCCTACGAGCAGTACTTC. It translates to CASREGQGAYEQYF. The rearrangement joins TRBV7-9 to TRBJ2-7, with 9 bases lining up with TRBD1. Unmatched junction bases numbered 5, after V lost 6 bases and J lost 2 bases. This CDR3 is 14 amino acids long. The germline V gene encodes CDR1 SEHNR and CDR2 FQNEAQ (reference sequence).

The rearrangement links TRBV6-2 or TRBV6-3 to TRBJ2-7; 7 bases line up with TRBD2. V dropped 7 bases and J dropped 3; count of bases not matched to a gene: 9. CDR3 size: 14 residues. CDR1 MNHEY and CDR2 SVGEGT come from the germline V gene. CDR3 sequence reads: CASTGIAGGYEQYF. CDR3 nucleotide sequence: TGTGCCAGCACCGGGATAGCGGGCGGCTACGAGCAGTACTTC.

CDR3 DNA sequence: TGTGCCAGCACCCGCGGGGGGCTAGACACTGAAGCTTTCTTT. This translates into CASTRGGLDTEAFF. V is TRBV12-3 or TRBV12-4 and J is TRBJ1-1, with a weak D call TRBD1 (6 bases). The CDR3 sequence is 14 residues long. Trimming took 7 bases from V and 3 from J, leaving 15 bases between them.

This clonotype was seen at least ten times. V and J are TRBV2 and TRBJ1-3; D possibly corresponds to TRBD1 (5 bases). V was pared by 6 bases and J by 2 bases, with 14 bases between. This CDR3 comprises 15 residues. The germline gives CDR1 SNHLY, CDR2 FYNNEI. The CDR3 DNA is TGTGCCAGCAGCGACCAGGGATCGGCTGGAAACACCATATATTTT. Translation gives CASSDQGSAGNTIYF.

The DNA of the CDR3 is TGTGCCAGCAGCTCCGGACTAGCCATCGATGAGCAGTTCTTC. Its translation is CASSSGLAIDEQFF. This chain connects TRBV7-3 to TRBJ2-1, with 8 bases aligning to TRBD2. The CDR3 sequence is 14 residues long. V was pared by 4 bases and J by 8 bases, with 7 bases of the junction left unmatched. Germline V gene data show CDR1 as SGHTA and CDR2 as FQGTGA. Looking up the rest from reference TRBV7-3 and TRBJ2-1 gives the full variable domain: GAGVSQTPSNKVTEKGKYVELRCDPISGHTALYWYRQSLGQGPEFLIYFQGTGAADDSGLPNDRFFAVRPEGSVSTLKIQRTERGDSAVYLCASSSGLAIDEQFFGPGTRLTVL.

The chain carries TRBV6-2 or TRBV6-3 and TRBJ1-1, with D perhaps TRBD1 (6 bases). CDR3 length: 14 residues. V lost 6 bases and J lost 1, with 12 bases in between. Germline lookup yields CDR1 MNHEY and CDR2 SVGEGT. The CDR3 DNA sequence: TGTGCCAGCAGCCGTGCGGGACAGAACACTGAAGCTTTCTTT. Its translation is CASSRAGQNTEAFF.

A few counts support this clonotype. V is TRBV6-1 and J is TRBJ1-2, with 9 positions matching TRBD1. Germline V gives CDR1 MNHNS, CDR2 SASEGT. This CDR3 has 16 residues. V lost 0 bases to trimming and J lost 4 bases; unmatched junction nucleotides: 6. The CDR3 nucleotides read TGTGCCAGCAGTGAAGCTTCCGGGACAGGGCGCTATGGCTACACCTTC. Translating it yields CASSEASGTGRYGYTF.

J is TRBJ2-7 and V is TRBV4-1, with TRBD1 matching 10 bases. Per germline, CDR1 MGHRA and CDR2 YSYEKL. This CDR3 has 13 residues. After removal of 3 bases from V and 5 bases from J, the junction contained 1 base not matched to a gene. The CDR3 DNA follows: TGCGCCAGCAGCCAGACAGGGGGCCACGAGCAGTACTTC. This encodes CASSQTGGHEQYF.

This clonotype was seen only a few times. The chain joins TRBV20-1 to TRBJ1-3, with 7 bases fitting TRBD1. J gave up 4 bases and V 7 bases, and 1 base lay outside the gene matches. The CDR3 consists of 11 residues. Germline CDR1 is DFQATT and CDR2 is SNEGSKA (reference sequence). The CDR3 loop is CSGTGGNTIYF. In DNA, the CDR3 is TGCAGTGGGACAGGCGGAAACACCATATATTTT.

The genes are TRBV12-3 or TRBV12-4 and TRBJ2-3; no definite D call. The CDR3 loop spans 18 amino acids. Trimming stripped 1 base from V and 0 bases from J, with 17 bases between. In nucleotides, the CDR3 is TGTGCCAGCAGTTTAGTAGGGCCACGGGCCACTAGCACAGATACGCAGTATTTT. Residues: CASSLVGPRATSTDTQYF.

The V and J genes are TRBV5-1 and TRBJ1-1, with TRBD1 matching 9 bases. The CDR3 has 15 amino acids. V dropped 3 bases and J dropped 5; count of bases not matched to a gene: 8. CDR1 and CDR2 from the germline V gene are SGHRS and YFSETQ. The CDR3 here is CASSWDGTGWTEAFF. In nucleotides, the CDR3 is TGCGCCAGCAGCTGGGATGGGACAGGGTGGACTGAAGCTTTCTTT. Full variable domain (missing parts from reference TRBV5-1 and TRBJ1-1): KAGVTQTPRYLIKTRGQQVTLSCSPISGHRSVSWYQQTPGQGLQFLFEYFSETQRNKGNFPGRFSGRQFSNSRSEMNVSTLELGDSALYLCASSWDGTGWTEAFFGQGTRLTVV.

In this sample, this clonotype turned up many times. V usage is TRBV4-1 and J usage is TRBJ2-7, with TRBD1 matching 7 bases. In germline, CDR1 is MGHRA, CDR2 YSYEKL. The ends lost 0 bases at V and 2 bases at J; junction bases unmatched: 7. The CDR3 covers 16 residues. CDR3 residues: CASSQELGTAAYEQYF. The CDR3 DNA reads TGCGCCAGCAGCCAAGAATTAGGGACAGCAGCCTACGAGCAGTACTTC.

This clonotype appeared a few times. This chain joins TRBV29-1 and TRBJ2-1; TRBD1 is a possible D gene (5 bases). The V gene's germline CDR1 is SQVTM and CDR2 ANQGSEA. The CDR3 covers 16 residues. Deletions cut 0 bases from V and 6 bases from J, with 18 bases between. CDR3 protein: CSVEDRFRARSNEQFF. DNA of the CDR3: TGCAGCGTTGAAGATAGATTCAGGGCCCGGTCCAATGAGCAGTTCTTC.

The CDR3 loop reads CASSPTGPNNEQFF. CDR3 nucleotides: TGTGCCAGCAGCCCGACTGGACCGAACAATGAGCAGTTCTTC. The chain recombines TRBV7-3 with TRBJ2-1; D call uncertain. This CDR3 has 14 amino acids. Germline assignment: CDR1 SGHTA and CDR2 FQGTGA. The V gene lost 5 bases and the J gene lost 5 bases, with 13 bases spanning the gap.

The rearrangement links TRBV20-1 to TRBJ2-2, with no clear D. The V end lost 3 bases, the J end lost 0 bases, and 8 bases lay between the germline ends. Germline V gene sequence: CDR1 DFQATT, CDR2 SNEGSKA (reference sequence). The CDR3 has 14 amino acids. CDR3 protein: CSASGGTNTGELFF. As DNA, the CDR3 is TGCAGTGCTAGTGGCGGAACGAACACCGGGGAGCTGTTTTTT.

The sample holds a few counts of this clonotype. This chain uses TRBV27 with TRBJ1-5, with D unresolved. Germline V gene data show CDR1 as MNHEY and CDR2 as SMNVEV (reference sequence). V was cut by 6 bases and J by 2 bases, with 8 bases left in between. The CDR3 has 13 residues. This CDR3 reads CASSARGNQPQHF. As DNA, the CDR3 is TGTGCCAGCAGCGCTCGGGGCAATCAGCCCCAGCATTTT.

This rearrangement joins TRBV9 to TRBJ2-3; TRBD1 aligns across 7 bases. J was trimmed by 3 bases and V by 3 bases; bases with no gene match: 4. The V gene's germline CDR1 is SGDLS and CDR2 YYNGEE. The length of the CDR3 is 14 residues. CDR3 sequence: CASSGQGVTDTQYF. The CDR3 DNA sequence: TGTGCCAGCAGCGGACAGGGAGTTACAGATACGCAGTATTTT.

The rearrangement uses TRBV15 and TRBJ2-3; the match to TRBD2 covers 7 bases. The CDR3 spans 15 residues. V shed 0 bases and J 6 bases; nucleotides not matched to a gene: 6. Looked up from germline, CDR1 is LNHNV and CDR2 is YYDKDF (reference sequence). This CDR3 is CATSRDLDSGDTQYF. CDR3 sequence (DNA): TGTGCCACCAGCAGAGATCTCGATAGCGGGGATACGCAGTATTTT.

Only one count was recorded for this clonotype. This sequence joins TRBV30 and TRBJ2-7, with D unresolved. The V end lost 0 bases, the J end lost 5 bases, and 8 bases lay between the germline ends. Germline V lookup: CDR1 GTSNPN, CDR2 SVGIG (reference sequence). The CDR3 consists of 12 residues. CDR3 nucleotide sequence: TGTGCCTGGAGTGTAACCGGAAACGAGCAGTACTTC. The encoded protein is CAWSVTGNEQYF.

This clonotype was seen ten or more times. The genes are TRBV12-3 or TRBV12-4 and TRBJ2-2; D remains unclear. This CDR3 spans 13 amino acids. The V gene lost 5 bases and the J gene lost 6 bases, with 10 bases spanning the gap. For the CDR3, the DNA is TGTGCCAGCAGTCACGGTGGCGCCGGGGAGCTGTTTTTT. Amino acids: CASSHGGAGELFF.

The V call is TRBV7-9, the J call TRBJ2-7, with 8 bases aligning to TRBD1. CDR1 and CDR2 from the germline V gene are SEHNR and FQNEAQ (reference sequence). J lost 5 bases, V lost 2 bases, and 5 bases had no gene match. The CDR3 runs to 14 residues. In DNA form, the CDR3 reads TGTGCCAGCAGCTTAACGGACAGGGAGGACGAGCAGTACTTC. It codes for CASSLTDREDEQYF.

The chain uses TRBV6-1 and TRBJ1-1, with D possibly matching TRBD1 (6 bases). This CDR3 spans 15 amino acids. Germline V lookup: CDR1 MNHNS, CDR2 SASEGT. Trimming took 6 bases from V and 0 from J, leaving 14 bases between them. The CDR3, as DNA: TGTGCCAGCAGCGGACAGAGACCTATGAACACTGAAGCTTTCTTT. This encodes CASSGQRPMNTEAFF.

This rearrangement joins TRBV5-1 to TRBJ2-7; D might be TRBD2 (5 bases). Deletions cut 5 bases from V and 6 bases from J, with 15 bases between. Germline CDR1 SGHRS, CDR2 YFSETQ. This CDR3 contains 13 residues. Here the CDR3 reads CASRSEYRGEQYF. The CDR3 DNA reads TGCGCCAGCAGAAGTGAGTATCGGGGCGAGCAGTACTTC.

As for this clonotype: Germline is not matched at one junction end, which may reflect a read error. V gene TRBV7-9 combines with J gene TRBJ2-7; a possible D gene is TRBD1 (6 bases). The CDR3 extends over 14 amino acids. Germline CDR1 reads SEHNR; CDR2 reads FQNEAQ (reference sequence). CDR3 nucleotides: TGTGCCGGCAGCTTAATAGGGGGATCCTACGAGCAGTACTTC. Residues: CAGSLIGGSYEQYF.

This clonotype appeared a few times. The rearrangement joins TRBV20-1 to TRBJ2-7; 12 bases are a match to TRBD2. Germline V lookup: CDR1 DFQATT, CDR2 SNEGSKA (reference sequence). The CDR3 covers 16 residues. V gave up 0 bases and J gave up 2 bases; unmatched junction bases: 5. CDR3 sequence (DNA): TGCAGTGCTAGAGATTCACTAGCGGGAGGAACCTACGAGCAGTACTTC. Protein product: CSARDSLAGGTYEQYF.

The chain joins TRBV3-1 to TRBJ2-7, with D perhaps TRBD2 (6 bases). The V end was cut by 4 bases, the J end by 2 bases, with 15 bases between. The CDR3 covers 15 residues. Germline-derived CDR1 and CDR2 are LGHDT and YNNKEL (reference sequence). The CDR3 region is CASSLRFGEAYEQYF. The CDR3 DNA sequence: TGTGCCAGCAGCCTTCGCTTCGGGGAGGCCTACGAGCAGTACTTC.

V is TRBV5-1 and J is TRBJ1-5; 7 bases agree with TRBD1. The CDR3 has 14 amino acids. Germline V gene lookup returns CDR1 SGHRS and CDR2 YFSETQ. J gave up 7 bases and V 1 base, and 5 bases lay outside the gene matches. The CDR3 protein is CASSLSTGAQPQHF. CDR3 nucleotide sequence: TGCGCCAGCAGCTTGAGTACAGGGGCACAGCCCCAGCATTTT. Filled out from reference TRBV5-1 and TRBJ1-5, the complete variable domain reads KAGVTQTPRYLIKTRGQQVTLSCSPISGHRSVSWYQQTPGQGLQFLFEYFSETQRNKGNFPGRFSGRQFSNSRSEMNVSTLELGDSALYLCASSLSTGAQPQHFGDGTRLSIL.